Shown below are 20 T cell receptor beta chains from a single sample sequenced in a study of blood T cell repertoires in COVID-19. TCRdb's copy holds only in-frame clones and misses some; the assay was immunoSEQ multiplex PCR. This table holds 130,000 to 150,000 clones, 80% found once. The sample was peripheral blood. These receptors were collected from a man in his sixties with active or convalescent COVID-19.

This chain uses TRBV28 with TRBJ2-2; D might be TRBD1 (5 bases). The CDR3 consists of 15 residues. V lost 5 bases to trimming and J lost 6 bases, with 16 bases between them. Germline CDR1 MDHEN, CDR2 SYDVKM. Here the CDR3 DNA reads TGTGCCAGCAGTCCCCCTCCAGGGCGAGCCGGGGAGCTGTTTTTT. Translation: CASSPPPGRAGELFF. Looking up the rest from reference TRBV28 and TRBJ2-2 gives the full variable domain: DVKVTQSSRYLVKRTGEKVFLECVQDMDHENMFWYRQDPGLGLRLIYFSYDVKMKEKGDIPEGYSVSREKKERFSLILESASTNQTSMYLCASSPPPGRAGELFFGEGSRLTVL.

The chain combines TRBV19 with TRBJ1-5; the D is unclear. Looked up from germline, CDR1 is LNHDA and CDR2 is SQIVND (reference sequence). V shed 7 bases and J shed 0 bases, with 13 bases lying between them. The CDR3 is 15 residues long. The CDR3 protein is CASNPHIFSNQPQHF. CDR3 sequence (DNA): TGTGCCAGTAACCCACACATTTTTAGCAATCAGCCCCAGCATTTT. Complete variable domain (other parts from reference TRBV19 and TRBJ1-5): DGGITQSPKYLFRKEGQNVTLSCEQNLNHDAMYWYRQDPGQGLRLIYYSQIVNDFQKGDIAEGYSVSREKKESFPLTVTSAQKNPTAFYLCASNPHIFSNQPQHFGDGTRLSIL.

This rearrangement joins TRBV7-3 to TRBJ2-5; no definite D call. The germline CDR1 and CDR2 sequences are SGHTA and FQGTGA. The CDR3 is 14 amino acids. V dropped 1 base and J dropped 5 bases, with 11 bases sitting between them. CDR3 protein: CASSLNGGGETQYF. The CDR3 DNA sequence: TGTGCCAGCAGCTTAAACGGCGGTGGGGAGACCCAGTACTTC. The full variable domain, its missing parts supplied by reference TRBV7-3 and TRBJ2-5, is GAGVSQTPSNKVTEKGKYVELRCDPISGHTALYWYRQSLGQGPEFLIYFQGTGAADDSGLPNDRFFAVRPEGSVSTLKIQRTERGDSAVYLCASSLNGGGETQYFGPGTRLLVL.

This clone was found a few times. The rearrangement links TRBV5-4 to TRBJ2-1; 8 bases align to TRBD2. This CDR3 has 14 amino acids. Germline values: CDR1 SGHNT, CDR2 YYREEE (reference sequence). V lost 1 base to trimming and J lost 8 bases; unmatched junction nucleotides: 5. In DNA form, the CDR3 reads TGTGCCAGCAGCTTGAGCGGGAGCATTCATGAGCAGTTCTTC. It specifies CASSLSGSIHEQFF.

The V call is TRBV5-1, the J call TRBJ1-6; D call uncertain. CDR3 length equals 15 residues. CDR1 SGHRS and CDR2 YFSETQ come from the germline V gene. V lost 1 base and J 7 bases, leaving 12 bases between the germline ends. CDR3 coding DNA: TGCGCCAGCAGCTTGACAGAATTAAGAAATTCACCCCTCCACTTT. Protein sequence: CASSLTELRNSPLHF. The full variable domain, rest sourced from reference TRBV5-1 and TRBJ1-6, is KAGVTQTPRYLIKTRGQQVTLSCSPISGHRSVSWYQQTPGQGLQFLFEYFSETQRNKGNFPGRFSGRQFSNSRSEMNVSTLELGDSALYLCASSLTELRNSPLHFGNGTRLTVT.

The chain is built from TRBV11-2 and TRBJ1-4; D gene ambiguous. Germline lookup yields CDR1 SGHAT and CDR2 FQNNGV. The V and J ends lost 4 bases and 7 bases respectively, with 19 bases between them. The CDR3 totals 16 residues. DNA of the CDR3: TGTGCCAGCAGCTCGACTACGGGAGCTGTAATTGAAAAACTGTTTTTT. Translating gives CASSSTTGAVIEKLFF.

The CDR3 loop is CASSGDSLGLISYGYTF. The CDR3 region has the DNA TGTGCCAGCAGTGGGGACAGTTTGGGGCTTATATCCTATGGCTACACCTTC. The J gene is TRBJ1-2, the V gene TRBV2; 7 nucleotides agree with TRBD1. Germline V CDR1 and CDR2: SNHLY, FYNNEI. The CDR3 loop spans 17 amino acids. V lost 4 bases, J lost 4 bases, and 15 bases stayed unmatched.

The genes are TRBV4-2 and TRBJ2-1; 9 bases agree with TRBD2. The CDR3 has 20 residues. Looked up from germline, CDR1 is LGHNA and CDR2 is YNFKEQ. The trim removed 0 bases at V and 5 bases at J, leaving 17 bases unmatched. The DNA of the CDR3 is TGTGCCAGCAGCCAAGACAGGGCGGGAGGGCCCCAATACTTTGACAATGAGCAGTTCTTC. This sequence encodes CASSQDRAGGPQYFDNEQFF.

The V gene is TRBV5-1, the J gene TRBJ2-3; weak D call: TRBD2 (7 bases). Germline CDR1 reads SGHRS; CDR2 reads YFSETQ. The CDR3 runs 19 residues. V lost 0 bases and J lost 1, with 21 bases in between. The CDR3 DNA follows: TGCGCCAGCAGCTTGGGTCAGGGGTCTACTAGCGCCCGCACAGATACGCAGTATTTT. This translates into CASSLGQGSTSARTDTQYF.

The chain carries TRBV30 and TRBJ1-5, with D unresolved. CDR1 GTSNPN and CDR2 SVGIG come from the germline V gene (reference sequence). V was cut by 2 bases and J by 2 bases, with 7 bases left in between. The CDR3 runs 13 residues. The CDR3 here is CAWSSSRNQPQHF. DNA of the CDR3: TGTGCCTGGAGTTCGAGCCGCAATCAGCCCCAGCATTTT.

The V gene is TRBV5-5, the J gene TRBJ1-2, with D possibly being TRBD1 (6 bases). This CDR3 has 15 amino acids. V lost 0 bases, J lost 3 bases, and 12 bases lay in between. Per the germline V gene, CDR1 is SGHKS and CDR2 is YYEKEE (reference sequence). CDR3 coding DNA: TGTGCCAGCAGCTTGGGAGCAGGGGCTCACTATGGCTACACCTTC. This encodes CASSLGAGAHYGYTF. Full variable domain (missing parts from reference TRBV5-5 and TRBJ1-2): DAGVTQSPTHLIKTRGQQVTLRCSPISGHKSVSWYQQVLGQGPQFIFQYYEKEERGRGNFPDRFSARQFPNYSSELNVNALLLGDSALYLCASSLGAGAHYGYTFGSGTRLTVV.

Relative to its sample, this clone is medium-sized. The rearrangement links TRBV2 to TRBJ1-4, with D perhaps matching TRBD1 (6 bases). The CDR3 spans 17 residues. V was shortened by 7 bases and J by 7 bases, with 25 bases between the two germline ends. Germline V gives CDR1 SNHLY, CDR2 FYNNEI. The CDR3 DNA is TGTGCCAGCAACGAATACCGACTGACAGGCGAGGGTGAAAAACTGTTTTTT. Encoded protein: CASNEYRLTGEGEKLFF.

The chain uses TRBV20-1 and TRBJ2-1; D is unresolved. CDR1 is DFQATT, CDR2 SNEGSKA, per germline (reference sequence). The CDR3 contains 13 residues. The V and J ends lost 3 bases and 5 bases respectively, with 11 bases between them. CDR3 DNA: TGCAGTGCTAGTACCGACTTGGACAATGAGCAGTTCTTC. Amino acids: CSASTDLDNEQFF.

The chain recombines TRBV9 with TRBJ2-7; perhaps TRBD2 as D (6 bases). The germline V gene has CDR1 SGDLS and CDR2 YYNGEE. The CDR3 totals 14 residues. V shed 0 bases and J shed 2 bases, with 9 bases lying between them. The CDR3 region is CASSVAGDPYEQYF. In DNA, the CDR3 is TGTGCCAGCAGCGTAGCGGGAGATCCCTACGAGCAGTACTTC.

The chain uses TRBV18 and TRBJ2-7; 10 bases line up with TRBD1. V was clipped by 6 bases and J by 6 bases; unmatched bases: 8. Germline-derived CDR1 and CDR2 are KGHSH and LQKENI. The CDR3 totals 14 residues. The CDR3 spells CASSSGTGVFEQYF. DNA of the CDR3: TGTGCCAGCTCCTCCGGGACAGGGGTCTTCGAGCAGTACTTC.

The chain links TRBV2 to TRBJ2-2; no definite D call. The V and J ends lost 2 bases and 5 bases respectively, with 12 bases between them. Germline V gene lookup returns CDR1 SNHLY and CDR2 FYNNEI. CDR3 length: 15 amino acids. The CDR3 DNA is TGTGCCAGCAGTGAAATTCGGCTCGGGACCGGGGAGCTGTTTTTT. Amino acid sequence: CASSEIRLGTGELFF.

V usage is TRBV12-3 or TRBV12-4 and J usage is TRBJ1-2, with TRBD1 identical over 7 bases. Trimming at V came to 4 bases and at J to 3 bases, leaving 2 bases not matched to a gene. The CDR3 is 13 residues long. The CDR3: CASSYGQDYGYTF. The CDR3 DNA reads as TGTGCCAGCAGTTACGGACAGGACTATGGCTACACCTTC.

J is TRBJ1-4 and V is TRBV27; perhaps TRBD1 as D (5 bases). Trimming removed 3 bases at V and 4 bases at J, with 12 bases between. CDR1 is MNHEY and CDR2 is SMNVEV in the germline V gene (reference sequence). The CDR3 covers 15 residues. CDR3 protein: CASSLIRGNNEKLFF. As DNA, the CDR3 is TGTGCCAGCAGTTTGATAAGGGGAAATAATGAAAAACTGTTTTTT.

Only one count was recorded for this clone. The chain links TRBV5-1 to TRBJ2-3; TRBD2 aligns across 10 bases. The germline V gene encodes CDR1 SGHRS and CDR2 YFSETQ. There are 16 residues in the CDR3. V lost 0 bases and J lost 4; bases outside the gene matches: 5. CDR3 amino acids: CASSLDTSGVSDTQYF. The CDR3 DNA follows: TGCGCCAGCAGCTTGGATACTAGCGGGGTTTCAGATACGCAGTATTTT.

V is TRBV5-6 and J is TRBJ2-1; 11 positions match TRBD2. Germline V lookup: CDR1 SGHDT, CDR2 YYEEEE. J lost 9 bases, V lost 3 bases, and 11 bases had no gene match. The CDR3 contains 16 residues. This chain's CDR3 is CASSSPRASGRTEQFF. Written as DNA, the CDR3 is TGTGCCAGCAGCTCCCCGAGGGCTAGCGGGAGGACTGAGCAGTTCTTC.